Listed below are T cell receptor beta chains from one sample, sequenced in a study of shared T cell receptors in the human thymus. Method: immunoSEQ multiplex PCR; TCRdb's copy keeps in-frame clones and lacks some. The data contain hundreds of thousands of clones, about 87% of them singletons. These data also formed part of another study, on human thymus T cells.

The specimen was thymocytes. The source of these receptors is a boy less than two years old with a congenital heart defect. Each CDR3 is given with its conserved first and last residue. The order of the fields is clone size, J gene, CDR3 length, V gene, D gene, CDR3 DNA, CDR3 protein. D genes are given only for firm matches. The listing skips clone size in some rows; elsewhere it reads once, few, many or a size class.

clone size: .
J gene: TRBJ1-4
CDR3 length: 12
V gene: TRBV28
D gene: .
CDR3 DNA: TGTGCCAGCAGTTCCCACAGGGAAAAACTGTTTTTT
CDR3 protein: CASSSHREKLFF

clone size: .
J gene: TRBJ2-7
CDR3 length: 15
V gene: TRBV5-4
D gene: TRBD2
CDR3 DNA: TGTGCCAGCAGCTTGGAGGCTAGCGGGCCCTACGAGCAGTACTTC
CDR3 protein: CASSLEASGPYEQYF

clone size: .
J gene: TRBJ2-2
CDR3 length: 17
V gene: TRBV25-1
D gene: .
CDR3 DNA: TGTGCCAGCAGTGGGGTTGTGGTCGGGGGACGAGCCGGGGAGCTGTTTTTT
CDR3 protein: CASSGVVVGGRAGELFF

clone size: .
J gene: TRBJ1-5
CDR3 length: 13
V gene: TRBV27
D gene: .
CDR3 DNA: TGTGCCAGCAAGGCAGGGCCCGGTCAGCCCCAGCATTTT
CDR3 protein: CASKAGPGQPQHF

clone size: .
J gene: TRBJ1-2
CDR3 length: 16
V gene: TRBV4-3
D gene: .
CDR3 DNA: TGCGCCAGCAGCCAAGATCTTGGGAGTGAAGACTATGGCTACACCTTC
CDR3 protein: CASSQDLGSEDYGYTF

clone size: once
J gene: TRBJ2-1
CDR3 length: 15
V gene: TRBV27
D gene: .
CDR3 DNA: TGTGCCAGCAGTTTATACACAGGTCTAAACAATGAGCAGTTCTTC
CDR3 protein: CASSLYTGLNNEQFF

clone size: .
J gene: TRBJ2-2
CDR3 length: 16
V gene: TRBV5-4
D gene: TRBD1
CDR3 DNA: TGTGCCAGCAGCTTTTGGGACAGGGGGTACACCGGGGAGCTGTTTTTT
CDR3 protein: CASSFWDRGYTGELFF

clone size: .
J gene: TRBJ2-1
CDR3 length: 19
V gene: TRBV4-1
D gene: TRBD1
CDR3 DNA: TGCGCCAGCAGCCAAGAGTCCCCTTGGACAGGTGGTAAAGACAATGAGCAGTTCTTC
CDR3 protein: CASSQESPWTGGKDNEQFF

clone size: .
J gene: TRBJ2-1
CDR3 length: 16
V gene: TRBV10-3
D gene: TRBD2
CDR3 DNA: TGTGCCATCAGTGAGACCACTAGCGGGAGTACATATGAGCAGTTCTTC
CDR3 protein: CAISETTSGSTYEQFF

clone size: .
J gene: TRBJ1-2
CDR3 length: 13
V gene: TRBV2
D gene: .
CDR3 DNA: TGTGCCAGCCTCAGGTCGACGAACTATGGCTACACCTTC
CDR3 protein: CASLRSTNYGYTF

clone size: .
J gene: TRBJ2-1
CDR3 length: 19
V gene: TRBV9
D gene: TRBD2
CDR3 DNA: TGTGCCAGCAGCTCTCGGACTAGCGGGATATTGGCGTTATACAATGAGCAGTTCTTC
CDR3 protein: CASSSRTSGILALYNEQFF

clone size: .
J gene: TRBJ1-1
CDR3 length: 10
V gene: TRBV20-1
D gene: .
CDR3 DNA: TGCAGTGCCGGGTTATCCGAAGCTTTCTTT
CDR3 protein: CSAGLSEAFF

clone size: .
J gene: TRBJ2-1
CDR3 length: 15
V gene: TRBV14
D gene: .
CDR3 DNA: TGTGCCAGCAGCCCCGGGAAGTGGAATGGGAATGAGCAGTTCTTC
CDR3 protein: CASSPGKWNGNEQFF

clone size: .
J gene: TRBJ2-3
CDR3 length: 16
V gene: TRBV4-3
D gene: .
CDR3 DNA: TGCGCCAGCAGCCAAGATGCGGGGGCATCTACAGATACGCAGTATTTT
CDR3 protein: CASSQDAGASTDTQYF

clone size: .
J gene: TRBJ2-7
CDR3 length: 14
V gene: TRBV7-9
D gene: .
CDR3 DNA: TGTGCCAGCAGCTTAGGGGCAGTACTCTACGAGCAGTACTTC
CDR3 protein: CASSLGAVLYEQYF

clone size: .
J gene: TRBJ1-5
CDR3 length: 16
V gene: TRBV4-1
D gene: .
CDR3 DNA: TGCGCCAGCAGCCAAGACGACAGCTCCTTCAATCAGCCCCAGCATTTT
CDR3 protein: CASSQDDSSFNQPQHF

clone size: .
J gene: TRBJ1-4
CDR3 length: 14
V gene: TRBV27
D gene: TRBD1
CDR3 DNA: TGTGCCAGCAGTACCCTCGGGGACAGGGAAAAACTGTTTTTT
CDR3 protein: CASSTLGDREKLFF

clone size: .
J gene: TRBJ2-7
CDR3 length: 15
V gene: TRBV29-1
D gene: TRBD2
CDR3 DNA: TGCAGCGTTGAAGACGGCACTAGCGGGATAAACGAGCAGTACTTC
CDR3 protein: CSVEDGTSGINEQYF

clone size: .
J gene: TRBJ1-2
CDR3 length: 12
V gene: TRBV25-1
D gene: .
CDR3 DNA: TGTGCCAGCAGTGGGCAGAACTATGGCTACACCTTC
CDR3 protein: CASSGQNYGYTF

clone size: .
J gene: TRBJ1-2
CDR3 length: 17
V gene: TRBV29-1
D gene: TRBD1
CDR3 DNA: TGCAGCGTTGGAGTGGCGGGACAGGGAAGGGGGGAGTATGGCTACACCTTC
CDR3 protein: CSVGVAGQGRGEYGYTF

clone size: .
J gene: TRBJ2-2
CDR3 length: 17
V gene: TRBV27
D gene: TRBD2
CDR3 DNA: TGTGCCAGCAGTTCATATAGCGGGAGCGCTAACACCGGGGAGCTGTTTTTT
CDR3 protein: CASSSYSGSANTGELFF

clone size: .
J gene: TRBJ2-1
CDR3 length: 14
V gene: TRBV7-8
D gene: .
CDR3 DNA: TGTGCCAGCAGCTTAGCCGGCAGTCAGGGTGAGCAGTTCTTC
CDR3 protein: CASSLAGSQGEQFF

clone size: .
J gene: TRBJ2-7
CDR3 length: 15
V gene: TRBV14
D gene: .
CDR3 DNA: TGTGCCAGCAGCCAAGAACAGGACCACTCCTACGAGCAGTACTTC
CDR3 protein: CASSQEQDHSYEQYF

clone size: .
J gene: TRBJ1-2
CDR3 length: 13
V gene: TRBV7-9
D gene: .
CDR3 DNA: TGTGCCAGCAGCGCCACAGGGTACTATGGCTACACCTTC
CDR3 protein: CASSATGYYGYTF

clone size: .
J gene: TRBJ2-7
CDR3 length: 13
V gene: TRBV27
D gene: TRBD1
CDR3 DNA: TGTGCCAGCAGAGCTGGGACAGGGTACGAGCAGTACTTC
CDR3 protein: CASRAGTGYEQYF

clone size: .
J gene: TRBJ2-5
CDR3 length: 19
V gene: TRBV28
D gene: TRBD1
CDR3 DNA: TGTGCCAGCATCCAGGCCGACAGGGGCCACAGAGAAAGCGAAGAGACCCAGTACTTC
CDR3 protein: CASIQADRGHRESEETQYF

clone size: .
J gene: TRBJ2-1
CDR3 length: 16
V gene: TRBV10-1
D gene: TRBD2
CDR3 DNA: TGCGCCAGCAGTGGAATGCGGGAGGGTAAGAAGGATGAGCAGTTCTTC
CDR3 protein: CASSGMREGKKDEQFF

clone size: .
J gene: TRBJ2-3
CDR3 length: 15
V gene: TRBV7-4
D gene: TRBD2
CDR3 DNA: TGTGCCAGCAGCTCCAGAGCGGGGAGTACAGATACGCAGTATTTT
CDR3 protein: CASSSRAGSTDTQYF

clone size: .
J gene: TRBJ1-1
CDR3 length: 15
V gene: TRBV29-1
D gene: TRBD1
CDR3 DNA: TGCAGCGTCCTAACCGATAGGGACAGCGGTACTGAAGCTTTCTTT
CDR3 protein: CSVLTDRDSGTEAFF

clone size: .
J gene: TRBJ2-3
CDR3 length: 20
V gene: TRBV4-3
D gene: TRBD1
CDR3 DNA: TGCGCCAGCAGCCACCGCCCGGCGGGACAGGGTCCACGGAGCACAGATACGCAGTATTTT
CDR3 protein: CASSHRPAGQGPRSTDTQYF

clone size: once
J gene: TRBJ2-7
CDR3 length: 13
V gene: TRBV30
D gene: .
CDR3 DNA: TGTGCCTGGAGTGTCCACAGGCCTTACGAGCAGTACTTC
CDR3 protein: CAWSVHRPYEQYF

clone size: .
J gene: TRBJ2-7
CDR3 length: 13
V gene: TRBV2
D gene: .
CDR3 DNA: TGTGCCAGCAGAGGAGGGAACCCCTACGAGCAGTACTTC
CDR3 protein: CASRGGNPYEQYF

clone size: .
J gene: TRBJ2-1
CDR3 length: 12
V gene: TRBV5-4
D gene: .
CDR3 DNA: TGTGCCAGCAGCCAAGGGAGCTACGAGCAGTTCTTC
CDR3 protein: CASSQGSYEQFF

clone size: .
J gene: TRBJ1-1
CDR3 length: 13
V gene: TRBV14
D gene: TRBD1
CDR3 DNA: TGTGCCAGCAGGTCGACAGGGAGCCCTGAAGCTTTCTTT
CDR3 protein: CASRSTGSPEAFF

clone size: .
J gene: TRBJ2-1
CDR3 length: 15
V gene: TRBV4-3
D gene: .
CDR3 DNA: TGCGCCAGCAGCCAAGAAAGCGGGCAATGTAATGAGCAGTTCTTC
CDR3 protein: CASSQESGQCNEQFF

clone size: .
J gene: TRBJ2-5
CDR3 length: 12
V gene: TRBV11-2
D gene: .
CDR3 DNA: TGTGCCAGCAGCTCCTACTTAGAGACCCAGTACTTC
CDR3 protein: CASSSYLETQYF